The 15 T cell receptor beta chains below were found in one sample sequenced in a study of shared T cell receptors in the human thymus. Only in-frame clones appear in the TCRdb table, and some are missing; sequencing was by immunoSEQ multiplex PCR. There are about 500,000 clones in the sample; about 80% occur only once, and 0.013% lies in the top ten. This same sample was also taken into another study, of human thymus T cells.

Sequenced: thymocytes. These receptors were taken from a boy under two years old with a congenital heart defect.

This clone was counted between two and nine times. The CDR3 spells CASSPRFGSYEQYF. As DNA, the CDR3 is TGTGCCAGCAGTCCCCGGTTCGGTAGTTACGAGCAGTACTTC. The chain carries TRBV28 and TRBJ2-7; D gene uncertain. The V gene lost 5 bases and the J gene lost 4 bases, with 15 bases spanning the gap. In germline, CDR1 is MDHEN, CDR2 SYDVKM. CDR3 length: 14 amino acids. Full variable domain (remainder filled in from reference TRBV28 and TRBJ2-7): DVKVTQSSRYLVKRTGEKVFLECVQDMDHENMFWYRQDPGLGLRLIYFSYDVKMKEKGDIPEGYSVSREKKERFSLILESASTNQTSMYLCASSPRFGSYEQYFGPGTRLTVT.

J is TRBJ2-6 and V is TRBV7-3, with 7 bases matching TRBD1. Germline-derived CDR1 and CDR2 are SGHTA and FQGTGA. V shed 2 bases and J 0 bases; nucleotides not matched to a gene: 1. The length of the CDR3 is 16 residues. The CDR3 sequence is CASSLGTASGANVLTF. DNA for the CDR3: TGTGCCAGCAGCTTAGGGACAGCCTCTGGGGCCAACGTCCTGACTTTC.

The chain has TRBV7-2 and TRBJ2-7, with 7 bases lining up with TRBD2. Germline V gene data show CDR1 as SGHTA and CDR2 as FQGNSA. There are 15 residues in the CDR3. Trimming cost V 4 bases and J 4 bases; bases outside gene matches: 10. CDR3 sequence reads: CASSSREVREYEQYF. CDR3 DNA: TGTGCCAGCAGCTCCCGGGAGGTCAGGGAGTACGAGCAGTACTTC.

Only one count was recorded for this clone. The rearrangement links TRBV5-4 to TRBJ2-7, with D tentatively TRBD1 (6 bases). Between the trimmed V and J ends, which lost 4 bases and 4 bases, there was a span of 21 bases. This CDR3 has 16 residues. Germline CDR1 reads SGHNT; CDR2 reads YYREEE (reference sequence). The CDR3 loop reads CASSRKPSQGKYEQYF. CDR3 coding DNA: TGTGCCAGCAGCCGCAAACCCAGCCAGGGGAAATACGAGCAGTACTTC.

This clone was detected only a few times. The V call is TRBV2, the J call TRBJ2-3; the D gene is possibly TRBD1 (6 bases). Germline CDR1 and CDR2: SNHLY and FYNNEI. V lost 9 bases and J 4 bases, leaving 11 bases between the germline ends. There are 12 residues in the CDR3. The CDR3 coding sequence is TGTGCCAGGCAGGGGCCCTCAGATACGCAGTATTTT. Translated, it gives CARQGPSDTQYF.

This clone is a singleton in its sample. This chain joins TRBV30 and TRBJ1-2, with D hard to call. The V gene lost 4 bases and the J gene lost 12 bases, with 24 bases spanning the gap. Germline V gene lookup returns CDR1 GTSNPN and CDR2 SVGIG (reference sequence). The CDR3 totals 14 residues. In nucleotides, the CDR3 is TGTGCCTGGACCCCCAAAACGTCGACGGGTCGGGACACCTTC. This encodes CAWTPKTSTGRDTF.

In DNA, the CDR3 is TGTGCCAGCAGCCCCAGGGGGCGAGGGGGCTACACCTTC. Its protein product is CASSPRGRGGYTF. The chain combines TRBV14 with TRBJ1-2, with 8 nucleotides matching TRBD1. The CDR3 length is 13 residues. V shed 4 bases, J shed 8 bases, and the junction held 6 bases outside the gene matches. Germline assignment: CDR1 SGHDN and CDR2 FVKESK.

V and J are TRBV29-1 and TRBJ1-2; D remains ambiguous. Between the trimmed V and J ends, which lost 2 bases and 4 bases, there was a span of 11 bases. CDR3 length: 13 amino acids. The germline CDR1 and CDR2 sequences are SQVTM and ANQGSEA. CDR3 sequence: CSVELTPGYGYTF. In DNA form, the CDR3 reads TGCAGCGTTGAACTCACCCCGGGCTATGGCTACACCTTC.

V and J are TRBV5-1 and TRBJ2-7, with 10 bases fitting TRBD1. The CDR3 totals 15 residues. V was pared by 4 bases and J by 0 bases, with 4 bases of the junction left unmatched. CDR1 SGHRS and CDR2 YFSETQ come from the germline V gene. The chain's CDR3 is CASSPGTGDSYEQYF. The DNA for the CDR3 is TGCGCCAGCAGCCCCGGGACAGGGGACTCCTACGAGCAGTACTTC. The full variable domain, rest sourced from reference TRBV5-1 and TRBJ2-7, is KAGVTQTPRYLIKTRGQQVTLSCSPISGHRSVSWYQQTPGQGLQFLFEYFSETQRNKGNFPGRFSGRQFSNSRSEMNVSTLELGDSALYLCASSPGTGDSYEQYFGPGTRLTVT.

The chain combines TRBV4-2 with TRBJ2-1, with a weak D call TRBD2 (5 bases). Trimming cost V 4 bases and J 7 bases, with 20 bases left between them. The CDR3 runs to 16 residues. Per germline, CDR1 LGHNA and CDR2 YNFKEQ. The CDR3 region has the DNA TGTGCCAGCAGCCCCACCGGGAATAGGAGCCCAAATGAGCAGTTCTTC. Translation gives CASSPTGNRSPNEQFF.

The chain uses TRBV28 and TRBJ2-6; D is unresolved. In germline, CDR1 is MDHEN, CDR2 SYDVKM. The V end was cut by 4 bases, the J end by 0 bases, with 16 bases between. The CDR3 loop spans 18 amino acids. The CDR3 DNA is TGTGCCAGCAGTTCCCTAGAGGATGCTTACTCTGGGGCCAACGTCCTGACTTTC. As protein: CASSSLEDAYSGANVLTF.

The rearrangement uses TRBV6-5 and TRBJ1-2, with D possibly being TRBD1 (6 bases). CDR3 length equals 16 residues. The V and J ends lost 2 bases and 0 bases respectively, with 13 bases between them. CDR1 and CDR2 from the germline V gene are MNHEY and SVGAGI. CDR3 bases: TGTGCCAGCAGTTACGACAGGATCACTACTAACTATGGCTACACCTTC. Protein sequence: CASSYDRITTNYGYTF.

This rearrangement joins TRBV19 to TRBJ2-7, with 12 bases identical to TRBD2. Germline V gene lookup returns CDR1 LNHDA and CDR2 SQIVND (reference sequence). The CDR3 has 15 amino acids. The V segment lost 4 bases and the J segment 7 bases; nucleotides outside the gene matches: 8. The CDR3 DNA reads TGTGCCAGTAGTAGCCTAGCGGGAGGGCCATGTGAGCAGTACTTC. Its translation: CASSSLAGGPCEQYF.

The rearrangement joins TRBV5-1 to TRBJ2-2, with TRBD1 identical over 9 bases. CDR3 size: 17 residues. The germline V gene encodes CDR1 SGHRS and CDR2 YFSETQ. Trimming took 3 bases from V and 2 from J; bases not matched to a gene: 8. The CDR3 bases are TGCGCCAGCAGCTCCCAACGACAGGGGGTAAACACCGGGGAGCTGTTTTTT. This gives the protein CASSSQRQGVNTGELFF.

The chain employs TRBV13 and TRBJ2-7, with D tentatively TRBD1 (5 bases). Deletions cut 4 bases from V and 6 bases from J, with 19 bases between. Per germline, CDR1 PRHDT and CDR2 FYEKMQ (reference sequence). This CDR3 is 15 amino acids long. CDR3 in DNA: TGTGCCAGCAGCTCCCACAGGAATTTGGGTAGCGAGCAGTACTTC. Translating gives CASSSHRNLGSEQYF.